The 22 T cell receptor beta chains listed next were all sequenced from one sample in a study of T cell responses to AZD1222 COVID-19 vaccine. TCRdb's copy holds only in-frame clones and misses some; the assay was immunoSEQ multiplex PCR. The top ten clones hold roughly 0.6% of a sample with around 260,000 clones, roughly 93% of them seen once. Material: peripheral blood, obtained on day 0 of AZD1222 vaccination. The receptors derive from an adult in good health.

The chain couples TRBV2 to TRBJ1-1; D not certain. Deletions cut 3 bases from V and 6 bases from J, with 5 bases between. The germline V gene has CDR1 SNHLY and CDR2 FYNNEI. The CDR3 totals 11 residues. In DNA form, the CDR3 reads TGTGCCAGCAGTGAGTATTCTGAAGCTTTCTTT. It translates to CASSEYSEAFF.

A single count supports this clone. V usage is TRBV19 and J usage is TRBJ1-5; D is undetermined. This CDR3 is built from 18 residues. Germline-derived CDR1 and CDR2 are LNHDA and SQIVND (reference sequence). V gave up 5 bases and J gave up 1 base, with 21 bases separating them. CDR3 in amino acids: CASSFSGPAEVSNQPQHF. The CDR3 DNA reads as TGTGCCAGTAGTTTCTCCGGGCCCGCGGAGGTCAGCAATCAGCCCCAGCATTTT.

The CDR3 is CASSYYYGYTF. The CDR3, as DNA: TGTGCCAGCAGTTACTACTATGGCTACACCTTC. The chain combines TRBV2 with TRBJ1-2; D not certain. This CDR3 spans 11 amino acids. CDR1 SNHLY and CDR2 FYNNEI come from the germline V gene. Trimming pared 5 bases from V and 3 bases from J, leaving 4 bases between.

In DNA, the CDR3 is TGTGCCATCAAAGAGGATTGGACAGTCTACTACGAGCAGTACTTC. Translation: CAIKEDWTVYYEQYF. The chain combines TRBV10-3 with TRBJ2-7; possibly TRBD1 for D (6 bases). The V gene's germline CDR1 is ENHRY and CDR2 SYGVKD. The CDR3 consists of 15 residues. V gave up 7 bases and J gave up 3 bases, with 19 bases separating them.

This clone was observed once. The V and J genes are TRBV19 and TRBJ1-1, with D perhaps TRBD1 (5 bases). CDR1 and CDR2 (germline): LNHDA, SQIVND (reference sequence). There are 15 residues in the CDR3. Trimming cost V 5 bases and J 0 bases, with 13 bases left between them. The CDR3 DNA reads as TGTGCCAGTAGTTTCCCCAGACAGCTGAACACTGAAGCTTTCTTT. Translation: CASSFPRQLNTEAFF.

The chain links TRBV5-1 to TRBJ1-6, with D possibly TRBD1 on 5 matching bases. This CDR3 is built from 15 residues. The V gene's germline CDR1 is SGHRS and CDR2 YFSETQ. Between the trimmed V and J ends, which lost 1 base and 6 bases, there was a span of 11 bases. This chain's CDR3 is CASSLQGDSNSPLHF. In DNA form, the CDR3 reads TGCGCCAGCAGCTTGCAAGGGGATAGTAATTCACCCCTCCACTTT.

This clone has a single count. V usage is TRBV2 and J usage is TRBJ2-3, with 10 bases identical to TRBD2. Germline CDR1 reads SNHLY; CDR2 reads FYNNEI. V lost 2 bases to trimming and J lost 5 bases; unmatched junction nucleotides: 4. This CDR3 spans 15 amino acids. CDR3 bases: TGTGCCAGCAGTGAAAGCGGGGGGGCCGGAGATACGCAGTATTTT. It translates to CASSESGGAGDTQYF.

The genes are TRBV25-1 and TRBJ1-5; D gene uncertain. The V gene lost 3 bases and the J gene lost 2 bases, with 5 bases spanning the gap. CDR3 length: 13 amino acids. Per the germline V gene, CDR1 is MGHDK and CDR2 is SYGVNS. DNA for the CDR3: TGTGCCAGCAGTGAGGGTGGCAATCAGCCCCAGCATTTT. The encoded protein is CASSEGGNQPQHF.

V usage is TRBV14 and J usage is TRBJ1-6, with D possibly TRBD1 on 5 matching bases. Germline V CDR1 and CDR2: SGHDN, FVKESK. The V gene lost 1 base and the J gene lost 0 bases, with 13 bases spanning the gap. The CDR3 extends over 18 amino acids. The CDR3 spells CASSQVLGHSSYNSPLHF. Here the CDR3 DNA reads TGTGCCAGCAGCCAAGTGCTCGGACATAGCTCCTATAATTCACCCCTCCACTTT.

This clone appeared once. The rearrangement joins TRBV4-2 to TRBJ1-1, with a weak D call TRBD1 (5 bases). This CDR3 comprises 15 residues. Germline V gene lookup returns CDR1 LGHNA and CDR2 YNFKEQ. Trimming took 3 bases from V and 0 from J, leaving 11 bases between them. The DNA of the CDR3 is TGTGCCAGCAGCCACGGGGACTCTTTGAACACTGAAGCTTTCTTT. Translating it yields CASSHGDSLNTEAFF.

The chain joins TRBV7-6 to TRBJ1-2, with D uncertain. Trimming took 3 bases from V and 0 from J, leaving 8 bases between them. The germline V gene has CDR1 SGHVS and CDR2 FNYEAQ. The CDR3 length is 14 residues. In DNA form, the CDR3 reads TGTGCCAGCAGCTTGGGCCCAGCTAACTATGGCTACACCTTC. It is translated as CASSLGPANYGYTF.

Of note for this clone: Other nucleotide sequences from this sample produce the same CDR3. This rearrangement joins TRBV7-2 to TRBJ1-1; the D gene is possibly TRBD1 (6 bases). Trimming stripped 5 bases from V and 1 base from J, with 8 bases between. CDR3 length: 13 residues. Germline CDR1 SGHTA, CDR2 FQGNSA. CDR3 DNA: TGTGCCAGCAGCCTGGGACAGAACACTGAAGCTTTCTTT. Its translation is CASSLGQNTEAFF. Drawing the rest from reference TRBV7-2 and TRBJ1-1, the complete variable domain is GAGVSQSPSNKVTEKGKDVELRCDPISGHTALYWYRQSLGQGLEFLIYFQGNSAPDKSGLPSDRFSAERTGGSVSTLTIQRTQQEDSAVYLCASSLGQNTEAFFGQGTRLTVV.

The chain is built from TRBV6-2 or TRBV6-3 and TRBJ1-5; D possibly corresponds to TRBD1 (6 bases). V was trimmed by 0 bases and J by 8 bases, leaving 14 bases between them. The CDR3 runs to 15 residues. Germline lookup yields CDR1 MNHEY and CDR2 SVGEGT. CDR3 coding DNA: TGTGCCAGCAGTTACTCGTTGTACCCAGGGGAGCCCCAGCATTTT. Amino acid sequence: CASSYSLYPGEPQHF.

V gene TRBV2 combines with J gene TRBJ1-1, with a tentative D call TRBD1 (6 bases). The germline V gene encodes CDR1 SNHLY and CDR2 FYNNEI. The CDR3 extends over 19 amino acids. V lost 6 bases, J lost 6 bases, and 32 bases lay in between. Here the CDR3 DNA reads TGTGCCAGCAGGGAACAATCGGCAGGGGCGGTGAGCAGACTCGCTGAAGCTTTCTTT. It specifies CASREQSAGAVSRLAEAFF.

CDR3 DNA sequence: TGCAGCGTTGTAGGGTGGGGGACCATTACGCAGTACTTC. It specifies CSVVGWGTITQYF. The rearrangement joins TRBV29-1 to TRBJ2-7; D may correspond to TRBD1 or TRBD2 (5 bases each). Germline-derived CDR1 and CDR2 are SQVTM and ANQGSEA. V shed 4 bases and J shed 9 bases, with 19 bases lying between them. The CDR3 is made up of 13 amino acids.

CDR3 in DNA: TGTGCCAGCAGCTACGGGCACCCCTACGAGCAGTACTTC. Protein sequence: CASSYGHPYEQYF. The chain recombines TRBV28 with TRBJ2-7; D gene uncertain. The V end was cut by 6 bases, the J end by 2 bases, with 11 bases between. Per the germline V gene, CDR1 is MDHEN and CDR2 is SYDVKM. This CDR3 contains 13 residues.

CDR3 amino acids: CASSVGPKRRNTIYF. The CDR3 DNA reads as TGTGCCAGCAGCGTCGGGCCGAAGCGCAGAAACACCATATATTTT. The chain has TRBV7-2 and TRBJ1-3; D unclear. The germline CDR1 and CDR2 sequences are SGHTA and FQGNSA. Trimming pared 5 bases from V and 5 bases from J, leaving 16 bases between. The CDR3 covers 15 residues.

This sequence joins TRBV5-4 and TRBJ2-3; no firm D call. The V gene's germline CDR1 is SGHNT and CDR2 YYREEE (reference sequence). Trimming left V 8 bases short and J 1 base short, with 8 bases between. There are 12 residues in the CDR3. DNA of the CDR3: TGTGCCAGTTATTCCCGCACAGATACGCAGTATTTT. It translates to CASYSRTDTQYF.

The J gene is TRBJ1-5, the V gene TRBV28, with a tentative D call TRBD1 (5 bases). CDR3 length: 14 residues. Germline CDR1 reads MDHEN; CDR2 reads SYDVKM. V lost 10 bases and J lost 7, with 20 bases in between. In nucleotides, the CDR3 is TGTGCCACTAATAGAAGGGGACGGCGACAGCCCCAGCATTTT. Translating it yields CATNRRGRRQPQHF.

The CDR3 bases are TGTGCCAGCAGCAGGTCGATCCGGGGTGAAGCTTTCTTT. This translates into CASSRSIRGEAFF. The V call is TRBV2, the J call TRBJ1-1; D is unclear. Looked up from germline, CDR1 is SNHLY and CDR2 is FYNNEI. This CDR3 comprises 13 residues. Trimming took off 6 bases at V and 7 bases at J, with 15 bases between the two ends.

The CDR3 DNA reads as TGTGCCAGCAGTTACGACCGGACAGCCTATATCAACTATGGCTACACCTTC. The encoded protein is CASSYDRTAYINYGYTF. The rearrangement joins TRBV6-2 or TRBV6-3 to TRBJ1-2, with D perhaps TRBD1 (6 bases). This CDR3 region has 17 residues. Trimming removed 2 bases at V and 2 bases at J, with 18 bases between. CDR1 MNHEY and CDR2 SVGEGT come from the germline V gene.

Turning to this clone: The same CDR3 also results from other DNA sequences found in this sample. V usage is TRBV3-1 (or the pseudogene TRBV3-2) and J usage is TRBJ1-4; D ambiguous. V lost 0 bases, J lost 7 bases, and 6 bases lay in between. The germline gives CDR1 LGHDT, CDR2 YNNKEL (reference sequence). The CDR3 sequence is 13 residues long. CDR3 sequence reads: CASSQDPGEKLFF. DNA for the CDR3: TGTGCCAGCAGCCAAGATCCGGGTGAAAAACTGTTTTTT.